This is a list of T cell receptor beta chains from one sample in a study of cytomegalovirus exposure and HLA in healthy donors. Using immunoSEQ multiplex PCR, the repertoire was profiled, and TCRdb retains in-frame clones only, with some absent. The sample includes 90,000 or so clones, roughly 96% seen only once; the top ten take more than 0.65%. What was sequenced was PBMCs. These receptors were collected from a man aged 18 to 30 in good health and CMV-seronegative. CDR3s include the opening cysteine and the closing phenylalanine or tryptophan. Fields, in order: clone size, D gene, V gene, J gene, CDR3 DNA, CDR3 protein. D genes are given only for firm matches. Where a row states a size, it is once, few, many or the class of an expanded clone; other rows omit it.

clone size: NA; D gene: TRBD1; V gene: TRBV29-1; J gene: TRBJ2-1; CDR3 DNA: TGCAGCGTTGAAGAAGGGACAGCGAGCTCCTACAATGAGCAGTTCTTC; CDR3 protein: CSVEEGTASSYNEQFF
clone size: once; D gene: NA; V gene: TRBV11-3; J gene: TRBJ2-5; CDR3 DNA: TGTGCCAGCAGCTTCACCGGAGGCAGGATTCAAGAGACCCAGTACTTC; CDR3 protein: CASSFTGGRIQETQYF
clone size: NA; D gene: NA; V gene: TRBV14; J gene: TRBJ1-3; CDR3 DNA: TGTGCCAGCAGCCGCCCACAGGGAGTGAATGGTAACACCATATATTTT; CDR3 protein: CASSRPQGVNGNTIYF
clone size: NA; D gene: NA; V gene: TRBV19; J gene: TRBJ1-5; CDR3 DNA: TGTGCCAGTACCTCGGGGATAGGACAGCCCCAGCATTTT; CDR3 protein: CASTSGIGQPQHF
clone size: NA; D gene: NA; V gene: TRBV6-1; J gene: TRBJ1-5; CDR3 DNA: TGTGCCAGCAGCTTGGGGGGGGATTGGGGTCAGCCCCAGCATTTT; CDR3 protein: CASSLGGDWGQPQHF
clone size: NA; D gene: TRBD2; V gene: TRBV7-2; J gene: TRBJ2-3; CDR3 DNA: TGTGCCAGCAGCTTAGTCGGCGGGAGGGCCTCAGATACGCAGTATTTT; CDR3 protein: CASSLVGGRASDTQYF
clone size: NA; D gene: NA; V gene: TRBV30; J gene: TRBJ1-2; CDR3 DNA: TGTGCCTGGACCTGGGGGGGAAACTATGGCTACACCTTC; CDR3 protein: CAWTWGGNYGYTF
clone size: NA; D gene: TRBD1; V gene: TRBV27; J gene: TRBJ1-1; CDR3 DNA: TGTGCCAGCAGTTTTGGACAGGGGACCACTGAAGCTTTCTTT; CDR3 protein: CASSFGQGTTEAFF
clone size: NA; D gene: TRBD1; V gene: TRBV5-1; J gene: TRBJ2-2; CDR3 DNA: TGCGCCAGCAGCCCACAAACAGGGGCCCGCACCGGGGAGCTGTTTTTT; CDR3 protein: CASSPQTGARTGELFF
clone size: NA; D gene: NA; V gene: TRBV27; J gene: TRBJ2-1; CDR3 DNA: TGTGCCAGCAGTTTCCGGGGGAGCTACAATGAGCAGTTCTTC; CDR3 protein: CASSFRGSYNEQFF
clone size: NA; D gene: NA; V gene: TRBV14; J gene: TRBJ1-2; CDR3 DNA: TGTGCCAGCAGGGTTACGGGAGGGGATGGCTACACCTTC; CDR3 protein: CASRVTGGDGYTF
clone size: NA; D gene: TRBD2; V gene: TRBV19; J gene: TRBJ2-5; CDR3 DNA: TGTGCCAGTAGTTGGTCTAGCGGGAAAGGAGAGACCCAGTACTTC; CDR3 protein: CASSWSSGKGETQYF
clone size: NA; D gene: NA; V gene: TRBV19; J gene: TRBJ1-5; CDR3 DNA: TGTGCCAGCACGGCAGGGGCTCAGCCCCAGCATTTT; CDR3 protein: CASTAGAQPQHF
clone size: NA; D gene: NA; V gene: TRBV6-5; J gene: TRBJ1-5; CDR3 DNA: TGTGCCAGCAGTTACTCGTCTGTGACACTTCAGCCCCAGCATTTT; CDR3 protein: CASSYSSVTLQPQHF
clone size: NA; D gene: TRBD1; V gene: TRBV10-1; J gene: TRBJ1-1; CDR3 DNA: TGCGCCAGCAGCAAGGGAACAGGGGGTAACACTGAAGCTTTCTTT; CDR3 protein: CASSKGTGGNTEAFF